The 17 T cell receptor beta chains reported below all come from one sample, sequenced in a study of blood T cell repertoires in COVID-19. Repertoires were generated with immunoSEQ multiplex PCR, while TCRdb's copy carries only in-frame clones and drops some. This table has fewer than 250,000 clones, 70% to 90% appearing once. Sequenced input: peripheral blood. The receptors shown here come from a woman aged 50 to 65 with active or convalescent COVID-19.

The genes are TRBV2 and TRBJ1-4; no clear D gene. CDR3 size: 18 residues. V was cut by 6 bases and J by 0 bases, with 20 bases left in between. CDR1 is SNHLY, CDR2 FYNNEI, per germline. CDR3 sequence: CASSQDGVRRATNEKLFF. In DNA, the CDR3 is TGTGCCAGCAGCCAAGACGGGGTCCGTCGGGCAACTAATGAAAAACTGTTTTTT.

The chain couples TRBV18 to TRBJ1-1; D is perhaps TRBD1 (5 bases). The CDR3 extends over 14 amino acids. V gave up 4 bases and J gave up 1 base, with 10 bases separating them. Per germline, CDR1 KGHSH and CDR2 LQKENI. The CDR3 region is CASSQPGRNTEAFF. In nucleotides, the CDR3 is TGTGCCAGCTCACAGCCAGGGCGGAACACTGAAGCTTTCTTT.

The chain is built from TRBV5-1 and TRBJ1-2; perhaps TRBD1 as D (6 bases). Germline V lookup: CDR1 SGHRS, CDR2 YFSETQ. Trimming took off 0 bases at V and 7 bases at J, with 16 bases between the two ends. The CDR3 loop spans 15 amino acids. DNA of the CDR3: TGCGCCAGCAGCTTGGCCCAGGGGCTGGTCGCTGGCTACACCTTC. Translated: CASSLAQGLVAGYTF. Full variable domain (rest looked up from reference TRBV5-1 and TRBJ1-2): KAGVTQTPRYLIKTRGQQVTLSCSPISGHRSVSWYQQTPGQGLQFLFEYFSETQRNKGNFPGRFSGRQFSNSRSEMNVSTLELGDSALYLCASSLAQGLVAGYTFGSGTRLTVV.

The V gene is TRBV5-4, the J gene TRBJ1-1; 11 bases agree with TRBD1. CDR1 is SGHNT, CDR2 YYREEE, per germline (reference sequence). The CDR3 consists of 17 residues. The junction had 7 bases not matched to a gene; V was cut back by 3 bases and J by 0 bases. This chain's CDR3 is CASSSSRDRGMNTEAFF. The CDR3 nucleotides are TGTGCCAGCAGCTCGTCCCGGGACAGGGGGATGAACACTGAAGCTTTCTTT.

Concerning this clone itself: At one boundary the junction diverges from the germline segment, which might be a read error. The chain links TRBV28 to TRBJ2-1; 10 bases agree with TRBD2. In germline, CDR1 is MDHEN, CDR2 SYDVKM. This CDR3 is built from 15 residues. The CDR3 DNA follows: TGTGCCAGCAGACCCGGACTAGCGGCCCTACAATGGGGGGTCTTC. Protein product: CASRPGLAALQWGVF.

This clone was recorded once. The chain is built from TRBV18 and TRBJ2-3, with TRBD2 matching over 8 bases. The CDR3 has 15 residues. The germline V gene encodes CDR1 KGHSH and CDR2 LQKENI. The V gene end was trimmed by 2 bases and the J gene end by 6 bases; junction bases not matched to a gene: 7. The CDR3 bases are TGTGCCAGCTCACCAACATTCGGGGGGGCCGATACGCAGTATTTT. This translates into CASSPTFGGADTQYF.

The chain recombines TRBV5-1 with TRBJ2-2; 7 bases align to TRBD2. J lost 0 bases, V lost 4 bases, and 6 bases had no gene match. In germline, CDR1 is SGHRS, CDR2 YFSETQ. The CDR3 is 16 amino acids. As DNA, the CDR3 is TGCGCCAGCAGCCCCGGGACTAAAGCGAACACCGGGGAGCTGTTTTTT. It codes for CASSPGTKANTGELFF.

The chain links TRBV6-5 to TRBJ2-2; TRBD1 might be the D (6 bases). Germline lookup yields CDR1 MNHEY and CDR2 SVGAGI. CDR3 length: 14 residues. V lost 6 bases and J lost 1, with 9 bases in between. CDR3: CASRPGQNTGELFF. CDR3 nucleotide sequence: TGTGCCAGCAGACCGGGACAGAACACCGGGGAGCTGTTTTTT.

The V gene is TRBV28, the J gene TRBJ1-6; D may be TRBD1 (6 bases). V lost 6 bases, J lost 6 bases, and 24 bases lay in between. This CDR3 is 18 amino acids long. Germline V gene sequence: CDR1 MDHEN, CDR2 SYDVKM. The DNA of the CDR3 is TGTGCCAGCAGCCGAGTTAGGCCCGATGGACAGCTTAATTCACCCCTCCACTTT. Encoded protein: CASSRVRPDGQLNSPLHF.

About this clone: Other DNA sequences in the same sample also yield this CDR3. This chain connects TRBV18 to TRBJ1-1; D is uncertain. Germline V gene lookup returns CDR1 KGHSH and CDR2 LQKENI. Trimming removed 0 bases from V and 1 base from J, with 6 bases in between. The CDR3 is 14 residues long. The chain's CDR3 is CASSPPGRNTEAFF. CDR3 in DNA: TGTGCCAGCTCACCACCGGGCCGGAACACTGAAGCTTTCTTT.

This clone was seen only once. The chain recombines TRBV19 with TRBJ2-3; 9 bases map to TRBD1. The CDR3 contains 16 residues. V lost 4 bases and J lost 1; bases outside the gene matches: 6. Per the germline V gene, CDR1 is LNHDA and CDR2 is SQIVND (reference sequence). Written as DNA, the CDR3 is TGTGCCAGTAGTACCCCGACAGGGGGAGGCACAGATACGCAGTATTTT. Its translation is CASSTPTGGGTDTQYF.

The CDR3 bases are TGCGCCAGCAAGCCAGGGCGCCCTCAAAATAACTATGGCTACACCTTC. Translating it yields CASKPGRPQNNYGYTF. The rearrangement links TRBV5-1 to TRBJ1-2, with a possible D match to TRBD1 (5 bases). Trimming stripped 6 bases from V and 1 base from J, with 19 bases between. The CDR3 length is 16 residues. Germline assignment: CDR1 SGHRS and CDR2 YFSETQ.

The rearrangement uses TRBV27 and TRBJ1-6; no reliable D call. The CDR3 runs 16 residues. The V end lost 3 bases, the J end lost 0 bases, and 9 bases lay between the germline ends. Per the germline V gene, CDR1 is MNHEY and CDR2 is SMNVEV (reference sequence). CDR3 coding DNA: TGTGCCAGCAGTTTTCCCCCGGGCTCCTATAATTCACCCCTCCACTTT. Translation: CASSFPPGSYNSPLHF.

The rearrangement joins TRBV6-6 to TRBJ2-5; 7 positions agree with TRBD1. The CDR3 runs 15 residues. The germline V gene has CDR1 MNHNY and CDR2 SVGAGI (reference sequence). V shed 5 bases, J shed 0 bases, and the junction held 6 bases outside the gene matches. The CDR3 nucleotides are TGTGCCAGCAGTCACCGGGACAGAAACCAAGAGACCCAGTACTTC. This sequence encodes CASSHRDRNQETQYF.

The gene calls are TRBV13 and TRBJ1-2, with 9 nucleotides matching TRBD1. This CDR3 has 14 residues. Trimming removed 5 bases from V and 4 bases from J; junction bases left unmatched: 5. Germline V gene data show CDR1 as PRHDT and CDR2 as FYEKMQ (reference sequence). The CDR3 DNA reads TGTGCCAGCAGCGGACAGGGGTTTCGCTATGGCTACACCTTC. Encoded protein: CASSGQGFRYGYTF.

This clone has only a few counts. The chain links TRBV6-6 to TRBJ2-7; the D gene is possibly TRBD2 (6 bases). V lost 6 bases to trimming and J lost 2 bases, with 14 bases between them. There are 14 residues in the CDR3. Germline CDR1 and CDR2: MNHNY and SVGAGI (reference sequence). The CDR3 DNA reads TGTGCCAGCAGCGGTGCGGGGACCCCCTACGAGCAGTACTTC. This sequence encodes CASSGAGTPYEQYF.

The chain combines TRBV19 with TRBJ2-1; possible D gene TRBD2, 5 bases. The CDR3 loop spans 14 amino acids. Per germline, CDR1 LNHDA and CDR2 SQIVND (reference sequence). Deletions cut 6 bases from V and 5 bases from J, with 14 bases between. The CDR3 DNA sequence: TGTGCCAGTAGCGGCGACTACAGAAACAATGAGCAGTTCTTC. It codes for CASSGDYRNNEQFF. Based on the CDR3 plus reference TRBV19 and TRBJ2-1, the full variable domain is DGGITQSPKYLFRKEGQNVTLSCEQNLNHDAMYWYRQDPGQGLRLIYYSQIVNDFQKGDIAEGYSVSREKKESFPLTVTSAQKNPTAFYLCASSGDYRNNEQFFGPGTRLTVL.